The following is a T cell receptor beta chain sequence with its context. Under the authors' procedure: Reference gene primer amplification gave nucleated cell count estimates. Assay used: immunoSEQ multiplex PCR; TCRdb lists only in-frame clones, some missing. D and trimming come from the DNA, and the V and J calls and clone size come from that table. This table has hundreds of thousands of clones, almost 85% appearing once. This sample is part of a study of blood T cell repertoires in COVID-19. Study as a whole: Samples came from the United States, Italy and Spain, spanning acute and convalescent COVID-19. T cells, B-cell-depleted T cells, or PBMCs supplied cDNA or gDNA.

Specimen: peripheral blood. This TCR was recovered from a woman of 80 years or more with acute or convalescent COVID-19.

The CDR3 DNA is TGTGCCAGCAGTAGCCAGCGGGAGTGGGCTACAGATACGCAGTATTTT. It codes for CASSSQREWATDTQYF. V gene TRBV11-2 combines with J gene TRBJ2-3; TRBD2 aligns across 8 bases. Germline CDR1 is SGHAT and CDR2 is FQNNGV. This CDR3 comprises 16 residues. After removal of 6 bases from V and 3 bases from J, the junction contained 11 bases not matched to a gene.